This TCR beta chain was sequenced in a study of type 1 regulatory T cells. Study context: T-allo10 is an in vitro-generated, Tr1-enriched CD4 T cell product specific for alloantigen.

TCRdb called the reads again in MiXCR, with one record for every CDR3 protein. There are some 21,000 distinct CDR3 sequences in the sample; around half occur only once, and roughly 5% lies in the top ten. The CDR3 is 13 residues long. Trimming stripped 9 bases from V and 3 bases from J, with 15 bases between. This clonotype appeared a few times. Its antigen is undetermined. Sample: cultured T cells, either the whole culture or a sorted T cell fraction (not recorded which). The TCR comes from a human donor in good health. J is TRBJ2-7 and V is TRBV12-3 or TRBV12-4; a weak D match, TRBD1 (5 bases). The DNA for the CDR3 is TGTGCCAGTTCAGGGATTTCCTACTACGAGCAGTACTTC. Amino acid sequence: CASSGISYYEQYF.